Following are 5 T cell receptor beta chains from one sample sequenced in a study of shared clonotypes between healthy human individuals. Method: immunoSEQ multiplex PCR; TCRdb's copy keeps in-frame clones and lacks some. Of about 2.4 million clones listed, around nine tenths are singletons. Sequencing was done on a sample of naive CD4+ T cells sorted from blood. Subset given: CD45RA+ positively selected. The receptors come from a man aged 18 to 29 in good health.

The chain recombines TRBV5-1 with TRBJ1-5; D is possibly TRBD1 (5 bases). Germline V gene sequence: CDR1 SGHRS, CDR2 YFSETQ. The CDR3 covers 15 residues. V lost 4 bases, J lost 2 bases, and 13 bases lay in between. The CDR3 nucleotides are TGCGCCAGCAGCCAGGGCCTGTGGGGCAATCAGCCCCAGCATTTT. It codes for CASSQGLWGNQPQHF.

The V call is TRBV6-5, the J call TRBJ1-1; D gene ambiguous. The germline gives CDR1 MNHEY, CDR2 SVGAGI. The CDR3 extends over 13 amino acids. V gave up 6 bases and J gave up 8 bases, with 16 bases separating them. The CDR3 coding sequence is TGTGCCAGCAGACAGAGTCTCCGGGGAGAAGCTTTCTTT. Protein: CASRQSLRGEAFF.

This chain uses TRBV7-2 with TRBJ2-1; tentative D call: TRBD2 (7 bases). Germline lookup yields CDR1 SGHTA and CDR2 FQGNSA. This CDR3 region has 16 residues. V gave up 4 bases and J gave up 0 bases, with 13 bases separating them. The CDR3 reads CASSWGGASSYNEQFF. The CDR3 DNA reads TGTGCCAGCAGCTGGGGGGGCGCCAGCTCCTACAATGAGCAGTTCTTC.

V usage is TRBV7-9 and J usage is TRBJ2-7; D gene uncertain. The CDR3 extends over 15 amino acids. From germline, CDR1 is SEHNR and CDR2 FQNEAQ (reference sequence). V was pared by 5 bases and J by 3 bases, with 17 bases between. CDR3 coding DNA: TGTGCCAGCAGCCCCCGAGGAAGCAAGATCTACGAGCAGTACTTC. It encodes CASSPRGSKIYEQYF. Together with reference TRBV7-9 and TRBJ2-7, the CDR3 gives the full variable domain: DTGVSQNPRHKITKRGQNVTFRCDPISEHNRLYWYRQTLGQGPEFLTYFQNEAQLEKSRLLSDRFSAERPKGSFSTLEIQRTEQGDSAMYLCASSPRGSKIYEQYFGPGTRLTVT.

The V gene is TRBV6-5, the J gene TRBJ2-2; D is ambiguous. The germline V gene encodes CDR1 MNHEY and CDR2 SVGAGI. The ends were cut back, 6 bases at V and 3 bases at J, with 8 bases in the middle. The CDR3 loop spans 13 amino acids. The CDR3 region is CASSPPYTGELFF. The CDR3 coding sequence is TGTGCCAGCAGCCCTCCGTACACCGGGGAGCTGTTTTTT.